The 26 T cell receptor beta chains reported below all come from one sample, sequenced in a study of cytomegalovirus exposure and HLA in healthy donors (dated by TCRdb to between 2016 and 2019). The library was obtained by the immunoSEQ multiplex PCR assay. For the multiplex PCR, a mixture combining 60 forward primers for TCR Vbeta segments and 13 reverse primers for TCR Jbeta segments was used. TCRdb took over this immuneACCESS table, retaining in-frame rearrangements with V and J assigned. Such tables are incomplete; in checked studies, under half of the missing clones stem from an unresolved V gene, and the remainder is unexplained. The sample table contains over 70,000 clones; only one count was recorded for 70% to 80% of them. In total, the top ten clones hold around 20% of the sample. Sequences were obtained from PBMCs. These receptors all stem from a young man in good health and CMV-seropositive.

This rearrangement joins TRBV11-3 to TRBJ2-3; possibly TRBD2 for D (5 bases). This CDR3 spans 15 amino acids. V lost 5 bases, J lost 0 bases, and 12 bases lay in between. Looked up from germline, CDR1 is SGHNT and CDR2 is YENEEA. The DNA of the CDR3 is TGTGCCAGCAGCCACGGGGTATCTAGCACAGATACGCAGTATTTT. It yields the protein CASSHGVSSTDTQYF. Full variable domain (outside the CDR3, taken from reference TRBV11-3 and TRBJ2-3): EAGVVQSPRYKIIEKKQPVAFWCNPISGHNTLYWYLQNLGQGPELLIRYENEEAVDDSQLPKDRFSAERLKGVDSTLKIQPAELGDSAVYLCASSHGVSSTDTQYFGPGTRLTVL.

The V call is TRBV14, the J call TRBJ1-1, with TRBD1 as a possible D gene (5 bases). From germline, CDR1 is SGHDN and CDR2 FVKESK. This CDR3 region has 12 residues. The germline V and J ends were trimmed by 6 bases and 4 bases, with 9 bases remaining between them. The CDR3 spells CASSPQGTEAFF. CDR3 nucleotide sequence: TGTGCCAGCAGTCCCCAGGGCACTGAAGCTTTCTTT.

This chain joins TRBV4-2 and TRBJ2-1, with unresolved D. In germline, CDR1 is LGHNA, CDR2 YNFKEQ. The V and J ends lost 0 bases and 9 bases respectively, with 12 bases between them. The CDR3 sequence is 14 residues long. CDR3 amino acids: CASSQDGLPSEQFF. CDR3 coding DNA: TGTGCCAGCAGCCAAGATGGGCTCCCCAGTGAGCAGTTCTTC.

The J gene is TRBJ1-4, the V gene TRBV19; unclear D gene. V lost 8 bases, J lost 8 bases, and 18 bases lay in between. The CDR3 consists of 14 residues. CDR1 and CDR2 (germline): LNHDA, SQIVND (reference sequence). The CDR3 loop is CASRRTASGEKLFF. DNA of the CDR3: TGTGCCAGTCGGCGGACCGCCTCGGGGGAAAAACTGTTTTTT.

The chain uses TRBV28 and TRBJ2-1; 9 bases fit TRBD2. V shed 9 bases, J shed 0 bases, and the junction held 9 bases outside the gene matches. The V gene's germline CDR1 is MDHEN and CDR2 SYDVKM. This CDR3 contains 16 residues. The CDR3 nucleotides are TGTGCCAGTCTTAGCGGGGGTCCGAGCTCCTACAATGAGCAGTTCTTC. Translated: CASLSGGPSSYNEQFF.

The V and J genes are TRBV5-4 and TRBJ1-2; TRBD1 matches at 8 bases. The CDR3 spans 17 residues. The V gene end was trimmed by 7 bases and the J gene end by 3 bases; junction bases not matched to a gene: 17. Germline-derived CDR1 and CDR2 are SGHNT and YYREEE (reference sequence). The DNA for the CDR3 is TGTGCCAGCTCCCCCCCCTCAGGACAGGGTGGTTACTATGGCTACACCTTC. It translates to CASSPPSGQGGYYGYTF.

This chain connects TRBV5-1 to TRBJ2-7, with TRBD1 matching 8 bases. Germline loops: CDR1 SGHRS, CDR2 YFSETQ. Trimming took 4 bases from V and 6 from J; bases not matched to a gene: 9. The CDR3 has 14 residues. CDR3 protein: CASSKEGQVGEQYF. As DNA, the CDR3 is TGCGCCAGCAGCAAGGAGGGACAGGTAGGCGAGCAGTACTTC.

This clone was counted a single time. This CDR3 reads CSVAGGGATEAFF. The CDR3, as DNA: TGCAGCGTGGCCGGGGGGGGTGCCACTGAAGCTTTCTTT. The chain carries TRBV29-1 and TRBJ1-1, with a tentative D call TRBD1 (5 bases). The germline V and J ends were trimmed by 6 bases and 4 bases, with 15 bases remaining between them. Germline CDR1 and CDR2: SQVTM and ANQGSEA. The CDR3 has 13 residues.

The chain recombines TRBV9 with TRBJ2-5; weak D call: TRBD1 (6 bases). V lost 0 bases, J lost 3 bases, and 15 bases lay in between. CDR3 size: 16 residues. Germline V gives CDR1 SGDLS, CDR2 YYNGEE. CDR3 nucleotides: TGTGCCAGCAGCGTAGGAATAGGGACAACCGAAGAGACCCAGTACTTC. As protein: CASSVGIGTTEETQYF.

The chain employs TRBV27 and TRBJ2-7; 8 bases agree with TRBD1. V was clipped by 6 bases and J by 3 bases; unmatched bases: 7. Germline V CDR1 and CDR2: MNHEY, SMNVEV (reference sequence). The CDR3 has 14 residues. The CDR3 here is CASSPDRGNYEQYF. DNA for the CDR3: TGTGCCAGCAGCCCCGACAGGGGAAACTACGAGCAGTACTTC.

The chain carries TRBV29-1 and TRBJ2-7; 9 nucleotides align to TRBD1. With V trimmed by 4 bases and J by 7 bases, 11 bases remained unmatched. This CDR3 has 14 amino acids. The V gene's germline CDR1 is SQVTM and CDR2 ANQGSEA. CDR3: CSVGRDRVSNEQYF. Written as DNA, the CDR3 is TGCAGCGTTGGCCGGGACAGGGTATCAAATGAGCAGTACTTC.

The rearrangement uses TRBV9 and TRBJ2-7, with 7 bases fitting TRBD2. Trimming at V came to 0 bases and at J to 4 bases, leaving 7 bases not matched to a gene. CDR1 and CDR2 from the germline V gene are SGDLS and YYNGEE. The CDR3 loop spans 15 amino acids. CDR3 coding DNA: TGTGCCAGCAGCGTAGATGTGGGAGGGTATTACGAGCAGTACTTC. It encodes CASSVDVGGYYEQYF.

This clone was counted between two and nine times. The chain uses TRBV7-3 and TRBJ2-1, with 12 bases aligning to TRBD2. The CDR3 loop spans 13 amino acids. Germline-derived CDR1 and CDR2 are SGHTA and FQGTGA. V shed 5 bases and J 9 bases; nucleotides not matched to a gene: 2. The CDR3 is CASSMGLAGEQFF. DNA of the CDR3: TGTGCCAGCAGCATGGGACTAGCGGGTGAGCAGTTCTTC. Looking up the rest from reference TRBV7-3 and TRBJ2-1 gives the full variable domain: GAGVSQTPSNKVTEKGKYVELRCDPISGHTALYWYRQSLGQGPEFLIYFQGTGAADDSGLPNDRFFAVRPEGSVSTLKIQRTERGDSAVYLCASSMGLAGEQFFGPGTRLTVL.

CDR3 DNA sequence: TGTGCTAGTGGTCTCGCGGGGGTAAACGAGCAGTTCTTC. It translates to CASGLAGVNEQFF. The chain employs TRBV12-5 and TRBJ2-1; 7 positions agree with TRBD2. Trimming at V came to 5 bases and at J to 10 bases, leaving 8 bases not matched to a gene. Per the germline V gene, CDR1 is LGHNT and CDR2 is FRNRAP. The CDR3 spans 13 residues.

The chain is built from TRBV5-4 and TRBJ2-7; 12 positions agree with TRBD2. This CDR3 spans 17 amino acids. Germline V gene data show CDR1 as SGHNT and CDR2 as YYREEE (reference sequence). The V gene end was trimmed by 4 bases and the J gene end by 5 bases; junction bases not matched to a gene: 13. The CDR3 bases are TGTGCCAGCAGCCTGGGACTAGCGGGTCAAGACCTGAACGAGCAGTACTTC. Its protein product is CASSLGLAGQDLNEQYF.

The V gene is TRBV4-2, the J gene TRBJ1-2; weak D call: TRBD1 (5 bases). Germline V gives CDR1 LGHNA, CDR2 YNFKEQ. V lost 1 base and J lost 4, with 16 bases in between. The CDR3 contains 16 residues. CDR3 loop: CASSQGAVEGLYGYTF. For the CDR3, the DNA is TGTGCCAGCAGCCAAGGGGCGGTGGAGGGGCTCTATGGCTACACCTTC.

The chain couples TRBV29-1 to TRBJ1-4; 8 bases align to TRBD1. The trim removed 6 bases at V and 3 bases at J, leaving 9 bases unmatched. Germline V gene data show CDR1 as SQVTM and CDR2 as ANQGSEA. The CDR3 runs to 15 residues. The CDR3 sequence is CSVTDRALSNEKLFF. The CDR3 region has the DNA TGCAGCGTGACGGACAGGGCCCTTTCTAATGAAAAACTGTTTTTT. Full variable domain (remainder filled in from reference TRBV29-1 and TRBJ1-4): SAVISQKPSRDICQRGTSLTIQCQVDSQVTMMFWYRQQPGQSLTLIATANQGSEATYESGFVIDKFPISRPNLTFSTLTVSNMSPEDSSIYLCSVTDRALSNEKLFFGSGTQLSVL.

The chain employs TRBV29-1 and TRBJ2-1; TRBD1 aligns across 10 bases. CDR3 length equals 15 residues. The trim removed 4 bases at V and 0 bases at J, leaving 3 bases unmatched. CDR1 is SQVTM, CDR2 ANQGSEA, per germline. The CDR3 DNA sequence: TGCAGCGTTGGTGGGGACAGGGGCTCCTACAATGAGCAGTTCTTC. Residues: CSVGGDRGSYNEQFF.

In nucleotides, the CDR3 is TGTGCCAGCAGTGAGTGGACAGGTGGATCGGAAGCTTTCTTT. The encoded protein is CASSEWTGGSEAFF. This chain joins TRBV2 and TRBJ1-1, with TRBD1 identical over 7 bases. The germline gives CDR1 SNHLY, CDR2 FYNNEI. J was trimmed by 8 bases and V by 3 bases; bases with no gene match: 9. The CDR3 has 14 amino acids.

The chain carries TRBV19 and TRBJ1-5; D is possibly TRBD1 (5 bases). This CDR3 has 14 residues. The V gene lost 3 bases and the J gene lost 3 bases, with 9 bases spanning the gap. CDR1 is LNHDA and CDR2 is SQIVND in the germline V gene (reference sequence). The CDR3 DNA reads TGTGCCAGTAGTATTCCAGGGATCAATCAGCCCCAGCATTTT. Protein sequence: CASSIPGINQPQHF.

The chain recombines TRBV5-8 with TRBJ1-5, with D uncertain. Per the germline V gene, CDR1 is SGHTS and CDR2 is YDEGEE. With 5 bases removed from V and 7 bases from J, the gap between germline ends came to 10 bases. The CDR3 is made up of 12 amino acids. The CDR3 sequence is CASRLRGQPQHF. DNA for the CDR3: TGTGCCAGCAGGCTCCGTGGCCAGCCCCAGCATTTT. The entire variable domain, with the rest obtained from reference TRBV5-8 and TRBJ1-5, is as follows: EAGVTQSPTHLIKTRGQQATLRCSPISGHTSVYWYQQALGLGLQFLLWYDEGEERNRGNFPPRFSGRQFPNYSSELNVNALELEDSALYLCASRLRGQPQHFGDGTRLSIL.

The CDR3 DNA reads TGTGCCAGCAGCTTAGCGGCAGGGTGGACAGATACGCAGTATTTT. This translates into CASSLAAGWTDTQYF. The rearrangement joins TRBV7-2 to TRBJ2-3, with TRBD1 as a possible D gene (5 bases). Germline V gene lookup returns CDR1 SGHTA and CDR2 FQGNSA. Trimming took 0 bases from V and 3 from J, leaving 10 bases between them. CDR3 size: 15 residues.

This clone has just one count. The rearrangement links TRBV28 to TRBJ1-4, with 10 bases matching TRBD1. The V and J ends lost 6 bases and 11 bases, in that order; junction bases with no gene match: 12. The CDR3 totals 15 residues. Germline assignment: CDR1 MDHEN and CDR2 SYDVKM. The CDR3 bases are TGTGCCAGCAGGCGAACACCGGGACAGGGGATTAAACTGTTTTTT. It specifies CASRRTPGQGIKLFF.

V usage is TRBV28 and J usage is TRBJ2-7; 7 nucleotides agree with TRBD2. V shed 8 bases and J 1 base; nucleotides not matched to a gene: 5. CDR1 MDHEN and CDR2 SYDVKM come from the germline V gene. CDR3 length: 13 residues. The CDR3 sequence is CASERDSSYEQYF. DNA of the CDR3: TGTGCCAGCGAGCGGGACTCTTCCTACGAGCAGTACTTC.

This clone was counted between two and nine times. This chain connects TRBV6-4 to TRBJ1-6; tentatively, D is TRBD1 (5 bases). The V and J ends lost 3 bases and 9 bases respectively, with 12 bases between them. The CDR3 totals 14 residues. The germline gives CDR1 MRHNA, CDR2 SNTAGT. The CDR3 reads CASSENQGASPLHF. The CDR3 DNA reads TGTGCCAGCAGTGAAAACCAAGGGGCTTCACCCCTCCACTTT.

The chain combines TRBV6-4 with TRBJ2-7, with 11 positions matching TRBD1. J gave up 6 bases and V 2 bases, and 12 bases lay outside the gene matches. CDR1 and CDR2 (germline): MRHNA, SNTAGT. The CDR3 consists of 17 residues. CDR3 coding DNA: TGTGCCAGCAGTGACCAGAACCAGGACAGGGGGCCCTGCGAGCAGTACTTC. This translates into CASSDQNQDRGPCEQYF.